Presented here are 5 T cell receptor beta chains from one specimen sequenced in a study of T cell responses to AZD1222 COVID-19 vaccine. The table came from immunoSEQ multiplex PCR; TCRdb's copy has only in-frame clones and leaves some out. The sample lists roughly 130,000 clones, around 90% seen once, with roughly 1.5% in the top ten. The sample in question was peripheral blood, obtained on day 0 of AZD1222 vaccination. The receptors shown here come from an adult in good health.

The chain employs TRBV28 and TRBJ2-1; 11 bases line up with TRBD1. The ends lost 6 bases at V and 4 bases at J; junction bases unmatched: 5. This CDR3 region has 15 residues. Germline-derived CDR1 and CDR2 are MDHEN and SYDVKM. The CDR3 spells CASRGTGGLYNEQFF. The CDR3 region has the DNA TGTGCCAGCAGAGGGACAGGGGGTCTGTACAATGAGCAGTTCTTC.

This sequence joins TRBV7-2 and TRBJ2-3; possibly TRBD1 or TRBD2 for D (6 bases each). Germline lookup yields CDR1 SGHTA and CDR2 FQGNSA. Between the trimmed V and J ends, which lost 2 bases and 3 bases, there was a span of 9 bases. This CDR3 is built from 14 residues. CDR3 sequence reads: CASSLRGQTDTQYF. The CDR3 nucleotides are TGTGCCAGCAGCTTACGGGGGCAGACAGATACGCAGTATTTT.

This clone was found a few times. The chain joins TRBV6-1 to TRBJ1-5; D gene unclear. V shed 3 bases and J shed 2 bases, with 11 bases lying between them. CDR3 length equals 15 residues. CDR1 is MNHNS, CDR2 SASEGT, per germline. DNA for the CDR3: TGTGCCAGCAGTGAGTTCCTTAGGGGCAATCAGCCCCAGCATTTT. Translated: CASSEFLRGNQPQHF.

The V gene is TRBV3-1 (or the pseudogene TRBV3-2), the J gene TRBJ1-5; the match to TRBD1 covers 8 bases. The CDR3 is made up of 15 amino acids. The V gene end was trimmed by 1 base and the J gene end by 6 bases; junction bases not matched to a gene: 5. Germline CDR1 is LGHDT and CDR2 is YNNKEL (reference sequence). The CDR3 protein is CASSQAGQGVQPQHF. The CDR3 coding sequence is TGTGCCAGCAGCCAAGCAGGACAGGGCGTTCAGCCCCAGCATTTT.

The V call is TRBV7-2, the J call TRBJ2-3; TRBD1 or TRBD2 may be the D gene (6 bases each). Germline CDR1 is SGHTA and CDR2 is FQGNSA. Trimming removed 4 bases from V and 0 bases from J, with 17 bases in between. This CDR3 is 17 amino acids long. The CDR3 nucleotides read TGTGCCAGCAGCTCTTTCAGACTAGGGGGGAGCACAGATACGCAGTATTTT. Translation gives CASSSFRLGGSTDTQYF.